This entry concerns a single TCR beta chain. The sample originates from a study of blood T cell repertoires in COVID-19. Across the study: There were acute and convalescent COVID-19 samples, and they came from the United States, Italy and Spain.

Looked up from germline, CDR1 is MNHEY and CDR2 is SMNVEV (reference sequence). V was pared by 6 bases and J by 5 bases, with 12 bases of the junction left unmatched. This CDR3 has 16 amino acids. Per the original data handling: Reference gene primer amplification gave nucleated cell count estimates. Sequencing was performed with immunoSEQ multiplex PCR; in TCRdb, only in-frame clones are kept and a portion is missing. The DNA gave D and trimming, while V, J and clone size come from that table. The profile shows about 240,000 clones, 70% to 90% of them singletons. This receptor was identified in a woman aged 25 to 45 with acute or convalescent COVID-19. Source material: peripheral blood. V and J are TRBV27 and TRBJ2-3; 9 bases align to TRBD2. For the CDR3, the DNA is TGTGCCAGCAGACTATTTAGCGGGAGTCGAGGAGATACGCAGTATTTT. It translates to CASRLFSGSRGDTQYF.